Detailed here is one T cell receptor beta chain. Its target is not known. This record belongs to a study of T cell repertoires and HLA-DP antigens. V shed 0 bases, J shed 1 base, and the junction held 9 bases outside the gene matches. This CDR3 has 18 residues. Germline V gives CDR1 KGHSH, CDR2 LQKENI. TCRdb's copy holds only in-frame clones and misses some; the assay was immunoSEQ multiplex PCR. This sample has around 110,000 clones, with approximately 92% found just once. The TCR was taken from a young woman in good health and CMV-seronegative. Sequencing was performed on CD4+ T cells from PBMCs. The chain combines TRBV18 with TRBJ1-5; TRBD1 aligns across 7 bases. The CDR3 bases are TGTGCCAGCTCACCACCAGGTCAGGGGGGATTAAGCAATCAGCCCCAGCATTTT. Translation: CASSPPGQGGLSNQPQHF.